This TCR beta chain is from a study of persistence of HIV-infected CD4 T cells. About the study: Isolated cells were CMV- and HIV-1 Gag-responding CD4+ T cells. Findings and caveats of the study: Compared with CD3/CD28-stimulated cells, CMV- and Gag-responding cells showed lower TCRbeta richness.

The immunoSEQ assay was version 4, run in survey mode. Clones were sequenced by immunoSEQ multiplex PCR, and TCRdb holds only the in-frame ones, with some missing. This table holds around 60,000 clones, about 77% found once. Overlapping HIV-1 Gag 15-mer peptides at 0.95 to 1 ug per peptide per mL were used. CD40L-negative CD69-negative CD45RO-high memory CD4+ T cells were sorted as populations depleted of antigen-responding cells. Donors were HIV-1-infected adults who began suppressive ART during chronic infection. V was shortened by 1 base and J by 7 bases, with 8 bases between the two germline ends. CDR1 and CDR2 (germline): MNHNS, SASEGT. CDR3 length equals 13 residues. Remarks on this clone: Its specificity is not known.

This clonotype was sampled from an adult man with HIV who was CMV-seropositive. The chain recombines TRBV6-1 with TRBJ1-5; D is unclear. This sample comprised CD4+ T cells sorted from PBMCs after approximately 19-hour stimulation, obtained from a patient who received antiretroviral therapy. The CDR3 nucleotides are TGTGCCAGCAGTGAAGGCGGGAGGCAGCCCCAGCATTTT. Encoded protein: CASSEGGRQPQHF.